Below, 23 T cell receptor beta chains from the same sample are listed, as sequenced in a study of blood T cell repertoires in COVID-19. TCRdb keeps only in-frame clones here, not all; method: immunoSEQ multiplex PCR. The sample holds around 340,000 clones; approximately 86% are singletons and the top ten take under 8.5%. The material sequenced was peripheral blood. The receptor set was obtained from a woman aged 55-75 years with COVID-19, enrolled during active disease.

This clone came up a few times. J is TRBJ2-5 and V is TRBV9, with no clear D. The CDR3 is made up of 16 amino acids. Trimming pared 0 bases from V and 1 base from J, leaving 13 bases between. Germline V gene lookup returns CDR1 SGDLS and CDR2 YYNGEE. In nucleotides, the CDR3 is TGTGCCAGCAGCGTAGGTGTGGAGCGTTCCCAAGAGACCCAGTACTTC. It translates to CASSVGVERSQETQYF.

The chain joins TRBV15 to TRBJ1-2; maybe TRBD1 (6 bases). The CDR3 spans 13 residues. CDR1 LNHNV and CDR2 YYDKDF come from the germline V gene (reference sequence). Trimming pared 3 bases from V and 5 bases from J, leaving 10 bases between. The CDR3 reads CATSSGTFYGYTF. For the CDR3, the DNA is TGTGCCACCAGCAGCGGGACATTTTATGGCTACACCTTC.

The chain couples TRBV11-3 to TRBJ1-1; D ambiguous. The CDR3 length is 14 residues. V lost 1 base to trimming and J lost 5 bases, with 11 bases between them. Germline lookup yields CDR1 SGHNT and CDR2 YENEEA. The CDR3 loop reads CASSLGWAGTEAFF. The CDR3 nucleotides are TGTGCCAGCAGCTTAGGATGGGCGGGTACTGAAGCTTTCTTT.

CDR3 residues: CASSYHQASYTEAFF. The CDR3 DNA reads TGTGCCAGCAGTTACCACCAAGCTTCCTACACTGAAGCTTTCTTT. V gene TRBV6-2 or TRBV6-3 combines with J gene TRBJ1-1, with no clear D. The V gene's germline CDR1 is MNHEY and CDR2 SVGEGT. This CDR3 region has 15 residues. V shed 2 bases and J shed 3 bases, with 13 bases lying between them.

A word on this clone: Relative to the germline gene, one junction end is altered; a read error may explain this. J is TRBJ2-7 and V is TRBV6-6, with TRBD2 matching over 10 bases. This CDR3 region has 13 residues. Germline CDR1 MNHNY, CDR2 SVGAGI (reference sequence). The CDR3 loop is CASSYSETSGHFF. CDR3 DNA sequence: TGTGCCAGCAGTTACTCGGAGACTAGCGGGCACTTTTTC.

V usage is TRBV6-5 and J usage is TRBJ2-3; 11 bases fit TRBD2. Germline trimming cut 0 bases from V and 9 bases from J; bases unmatched to any gene: 8. The germline V gene has CDR1 MNHEY and CDR2 SVGAGI. There are 16 residues in the CDR3. The DNA for the CDR3 is TGTGCCAGCAGTTACTCGAGTAGCGGGGGGGCGAAAACGCAGTATTTT. This translates into CASSYSSSGGAKTQYF.

The chain couples TRBV6-1 to TRBJ1-4; D is possibly TRBD1 (5 bases). The CDR3 loop spans 14 amino acids. Per the germline V gene, CDR1 is MNHNS and CDR2 is SASEGT. V was trimmed by 2 bases and J by 5 bases, leaving 9 bases between them. In DNA form, the CDR3 reads TGTGCCAGCAGTGAAAGTCAGGGAAATGAAAAACTGTTTTTT. It encodes CASSESQGNEKLFF.

V and J are TRBV2 and TRBJ2-3, with a possible D match to TRBD1 (5 bases). CDR3 length: 13 residues. Germline V gene data show CDR1 as SNHLY and CDR2 as FYNNEI. V lost 8 bases, J lost 6 bases, and 15 bases lay in between. The CDR3 region has the DNA TGTGCCAGCCGGTCCCAGGGAACGGATACGCAGTATTTT. Protein: CASRSQGTDTQYF.

The chain has TRBV6-5 and TRBJ1-5; TRBD1 matches at 7 bases. The CDR3 extends over 15 amino acids. Germline CDR1 reads MNHEY; CDR2 reads SVGAGI. After removal of 6 bases from V and 2 bases from J, the junction contained 7 bases not matched to a gene. The DNA of the CDR3 is TGTGCCAGCAGACCCAACAGGGGCGGCAATCAGCCCCAGCATTTT. This codes for CASRPNRGGNQPQHF.

This sequence joins TRBV7-8 and TRBJ1-2; D is unclear. This CDR3 contains 13 residues. Per germline, CDR1 SGHVS and CDR2 FQNEAQ. Trimming pared 5 bases from V and 8 bases from J, leaving 15 bases between. CDR3 nucleotides: TGTGCCAGCAGCGCTCACGAGGTTCGGGGCTACACCTTC. As protein: CASSAHEVRGYTF.

Turning to this clone: Other nucleotide sequences from this sample produce the same CDR3. This chain uses TRBV5-1 with TRBJ2-3, with D tentatively TRBD1 (6 bases). Germline V gene sequence: CDR1 SGHRS, CDR2 YFSETQ. V lost 0 bases and J 1 base, leaving 6 bases between the germline ends. This CDR3 region has 14 residues. The CDR3 loop reads CASSLAGGTDTQYF. The CDR3 coding sequence is TGCGCCAGCAGCTTGGCAGGGGGCACAGATACGCAGTATTTT.

V is TRBV24-1 and J is TRBJ1-2; 8 bases are a match to TRBD1. Germline V gene sequence: CDR1 KGHDR, CDR2 SFDVKD. CDR3 length: 16 residues. V was pared by 5 bases and J by 1 base, with 8 bases of the junction left unmatched. CDR3 in DNA: TGTGCCACCAGTGGTCCGTGGACAGGGATTAACTATGGCTACACCTTC. It translates to CATSGPWTGINYGYTF.

J is TRBJ1-2 and V is TRBV30; 8 bases align to TRBD1. The CDR3 covers 14 residues. V lost 4 bases and J lost 8; bases outside the gene matches: 12. Looked up from germline, CDR1 is GTSNPN and CDR2 is SVGIG (reference sequence). The CDR3 reads CAWTHPRQGWGYTF. CDR3 sequence (DNA): TGTGCCTGGACCCACCCCCGACAGGGGTGGGGCTACACCTTC.

This clone is a singleton in its sample. The J gene is TRBJ2-2, the V gene TRBV7-2; a weak D match, TRBD2 (6 bases). The CDR3 has 19 residues. In germline, CDR1 is SGHTA, CDR2 FQGNSA. Trimming took 3 bases from V and 3 from J, leaving 23 bases between them. CDR3 residues: CASSFAGPFWQLYTGELFF. In nucleotides, the CDR3 is TGTGCCAGCAGCTTTGCGGGGCCCTTTTGGCAGCTATACACCGGGGAGCTGTTTTTT. Filled out from reference TRBV7-2 and TRBJ2-2, the complete variable domain reads GAGVSQSPSNKVTEKGKDVELRCDPISGHTALYWYRQSLGQGLEFLIYFQGNSAPDKSGLPSDRFSAERTGGSVSTLTIQRTQQEDSAVYLCASSFAGPFWQLYTGELFFGEGSRLTVL.

J is TRBJ1-2 and V is TRBV4-1, with D perhaps TRBD1 (5 bases). This CDR3 has 15 amino acids. CDR1 is MGHRA, CDR2 YSYEKL, per germline. V lost 0 bases to trimming and J lost 8 bases, with 16 bases between them. CDR3 residues: CASSQEYQGHSGYTF. The CDR3 DNA is TGCGCCAGCAGCCAAGAATACCAAGGACACTCCGGCTACACCTTC.

The chain joins TRBV11-3 to TRBJ1-2; D not certain. This CDR3 has 18 amino acids. From germline, CDR1 is SGHNT and CDR2 YENEEA. V was shortened by 0 bases and J by 0 bases, with 17 bases between the two germline ends. The CDR3 DNA reads as TGTGCCAGCAGCTTAGACACCCTACTGGGGAGGCCTAACTATGGCTACACCTTC. Translation: CASSLDTLLGRPNYGYTF.

About this clone: Germline and junction disagree at one end, which may indicate a read error. V gene TRBV9 combines with J gene TRBJ1-2; D is uncertain. This CDR3 spans 10 amino acids. Per the germline V gene, CDR1 is SGDLS and CDR2 is YYNGEE. CDR3 sequence: CASNLYDYTF. The CDR3 DNA sequence: TGTGCCAGCAACTTATATGACTACACCTTC.

The count of this clone is one. The chain combines TRBV19 with TRBJ1-1; tentative D call: TRBD1 (5 bases). CDR1 and CDR2 from the germline V gene are LNHDA and SQIVND (reference sequence). Trimming shortened V by 6 bases and J by 0 bases, and 17 bases separated the two germline ends. The CDR3 covers 16 residues. Written as DNA, the CDR3 is TGTGCCAGTAGCCAGGGTTCCGCTGCCCTGAACACTGAAGCTTTCTTT. Protein sequence: CASSQGSAALNTEAFF.

The table lists this clone with a count of one. V usage is TRBV6-5 and J usage is TRBJ1-2; TRBD1 is a possible D gene (6 bases). This CDR3 region has 12 residues. Trimming removed 11 bases at V and 3 bases at J, with 13 bases between. The germline V gene has CDR1 MNHEY and CDR2 SVGAGI. The CDR3 sequence: CASRGGYYGYTF. CDR3 DNA sequence: TGTGCCTCCCGCGGGGGCTACTATGGCTACACCTTC.

The chain joins TRBV7-8 to TRBJ1-6; D remains ambiguous. Per germline, CDR1 SGHVS and CDR2 FQNEAQ. V lost 5 bases to trimming and J lost 8 bases, with 13 bases between them. The CDR3 consists of 14 residues. The CDR3 loop reads CASSPKTRDSPLHF. In nucleotides, the CDR3 is TGTGCCAGCAGCCCAAAGACTAGGGATTCACCCCTCCACTTT.

This chain connects TRBV6-5 to TRBJ1-2; 9 bases align to TRBD1. The V gene end was trimmed by 6 bases and the J gene end by 7 bases; junction bases not matched to a gene: 12. This CDR3 is 15 amino acids long. Germline V gives CDR1 MNHEY, CDR2 SVGAGI. The chain's CDR3 is CASSKMRQGEGGYTF. CDR3 nucleotide sequence: TGTGCCAGCAGCAAAATGAGACAGGGGGAAGGTGGCTACACCTTC.

The V gene is TRBV19, the J gene TRBJ1-5; D is possibly TRBD1 (5 bases). This CDR3 region has 17 residues. CDR1 is LNHDA and CDR2 is SQIVND in the germline V gene (reference sequence). V shed 2 bases and J shed 1 base, with 15 bases lying between them. This CDR3 reads CASSIRLGDASNQPQHF. The CDR3 nucleotides read TGTGCCAGTAGTATACGGCTAGGGGATGCGAGCAATCAGCCCCAGCATTTT.

V and J are TRBV7-9 and TRBJ1-1, with a weak D call TRBD1 (5 bases). The CDR3 runs to 16 residues. Germline V gene data show CDR1 as SEHNR and CDR2 as FQNEAQ (reference sequence). Trimming took 3 bases from V and 4 from J, leaving 18 bases between them. This chain's CDR3 is CASSFGTGGGGTEAFF. CDR3 coding DNA: TGTGCCAGCAGCTTCGGTACTGGGGGAGGTGGCACTGAAGCTTTCTTT.